The 19 T cell receptor beta chains given below trace back to one sample, sequenced in a study of shared clonotypes between healthy human individuals. Profiling relied on immunoSEQ multiplex PCR, and the TCRdb table lists in-frame clones only, not all of them. The table shows about 1 million clones, with more than 60% occurring only once. Sample: memory CD4+ T cells sorted from blood. Stated subset: CD45RA-negative fraction. The source is a man aged 18 to 29 in good health.

A word on this clone: A much larger clone sits a single nucleotide away, making a read error possible. Other DNA sequences in the same sample also yield this CDR3. The V call is TRBV10-3, the J call TRBJ2-1; D is possibly TRBD2 (6 bases). The CDR3 has 13 amino acids. Germline loops: CDR1 ENHRY, CDR2 SYGVKD. The V end was cut by 5 bases, the J end by 5 bases, with 10 bases between. CDR3 amino acids: CAISPGLNNEQFF. CDR3 nucleotide sequence: TGTGCCATCAGTCCGGGACTTAACAATGAGCAGTTCTTC.

The rearrangement uses TRBV7-8 and TRBJ2-4; weak D call: TRBD1 (6 bases). V was clipped by 0 bases and J by 2 bases, with 11 bases between them. CDR1 and CDR2 (germline): SGHVS, FQNEAQ. CDR3 length: 16 residues. CDR3 sequence: CASSLARGKSKNIQYF. DNA for the CDR3: TGTGCCAGCAGCTTAGCGAGGGGGAAGTCCAAAAACATTCAGTACTTC.

This clone was picked up many times. The V call is TRBV30, the J call TRBJ1-2; D not resolved. Germline-derived CDR1 and CDR2 are GTSNPN and SVGIG (reference sequence). The CDR3 totals 13 residues. The V end was cut by 4 bases, the J end by 3 bases, with 12 bases between. Here the CDR3 DNA reads TGTGCCTGGAAGCGGCAGAACTACTATGGCTACACCTTC. This codes for CAWKRQNYYGYTF.

Here the CDR3 reads CASSQRLAETQYF. The DNA for the CDR3 is TGCGCCAGCAGCCAGCGACTAGCGGAGACCCAGTACTTC. V is TRBV4-3 and J is TRBJ2-5, with 8 bases fitting TRBD2. Trimming at V came to 3 bases and at J to 5 bases, leaving 2 bases not matched to a gene. Germline V lookup: CDR1 LGHNA, CDR2 YSLEER. This CDR3 comprises 13 residues.

The genes are TRBV7-6 and TRBJ1-2; D not certain. Per germline, CDR1 SGHVS and CDR2 FNYEAQ. Trimming shortened V by 5 bases and J by 8 bases, and 30 bases separated the two germline ends. There are 18 residues in the CDR3. CDR3 residues: CASSAAFGGTDVQWGYTF. DNA for the CDR3: TGTGCCAGCAGCGCTGCGTTTGGCGGAACGGACGTTCAGTGGGGCTACACCTTC.

V is TRBV19 and J is TRBJ2-1; unclear D gene. Germline CDR1 is LNHDA and CDR2 is SQIVND (reference sequence). The length of the CDR3 is 11 residues. Trimming removed 3 bases from V and 10 bases from J, with 7 bases in between. The CDR3 reads CASSIGGEQFF. CDR3 DNA sequence: TGTGCCAGTAGTATCGGTGGGGAGCAGTTCTTC.

The CDR3, as DNA: TGTGCCAGCAGCCACCTTAGCGGGAGCTTTAATGAGCAGTTCTTC. It is translated as CASSHLSGSFNEQFF. The chain is built from TRBV7-9 and TRBJ2-1; TRBD2 matches at 9 bases. The CDR3 spans 15 residues. Per the germline V gene, CDR1 is SEHNR and CDR2 is FQNEAQ (reference sequence). V lost 5 bases to trimming and J lost 7 bases; unmatched junction nucleotides: 9.

The chain links TRBV27 to TRBJ1-2, with 10 bases lining up with TRBD1. V trimming: 0 bases; J trimming: 8 bases; junction bases outside the gene matches: 6. The CDR3 has 15 residues. Germline values: CDR1 MNHEY, CDR2 SMNVEV (reference sequence). The CDR3 spells CASSLSTGGSYGYTF. The CDR3 DNA follows: TGTGCCAGCAGTTTATCGACAGGGGGCAGTTACGGCTACACCTTC.

The CDR3 region has the DNA TGTGCCAGCAGCAGGGACAGGGGGCATGAAAAACTGTTTTTT. This sequence encodes CASSRDRGHEKLFF. This chain joins TRBV11-2 and TRBJ1-4, with 12 bases aligning to TRBD1. The CDR3 is made up of 14 amino acids. Looked up from germline, CDR1 is SGHAT and CDR2 is FQNNGV. Trimming removed 5 bases from V and 6 bases from J; junction bases left unmatched: 1. Full variable domain (rest looked up from reference TRBV11-2 and TRBJ1-4): EAGVAQSPRYKIIEKRQSVAFWCNPISGHATLYWYQQILGQGPKLLIQFQNNGVVDDSQLPKDRFSAERLKGVDSTLKIQPAKLEDSAVYLCASSRDRGHEKLFFGSGTQLSVL.

This clone has only one observation. The V call is TRBV30, the J call TRBJ2-3; D is undetermined. Germline CDR1 GTSNPN, CDR2 SVGIG (reference sequence). The CDR3 is made up of 19 amino acids. Trimming took off 0 bases at V and 0 bases at J, with 22 bases between the two ends. The CDR3 nucleotides read TGTGCCTGGAGTGTAAGGTTAGATGTAGCCCTCATTAGCACAGATACGCAGTATTTT. It translates to CAWSVRLDVALISTDTQYF.

The gene calls are TRBV6-1 and TRBJ1-6, with D hard to call. CDR1 is MNHNS, CDR2 SASEGT, per germline. V gave up 6 bases and J gave up 7 bases, with 10 bases separating them. The CDR3 totals 13 residues. The CDR3 coding sequence is TGTGCCAGCAGAAATACTTGGAATTCACCCCTCCACTTT. Protein sequence: CASRNTWNSPLHF.

This chain connects TRBV29-1 to TRBJ1-2; no clear D. The CDR3 extends over 11 amino acids. Trimming removed 6 bases at V and 1 base at J, with 6 bases between. The germline CDR1 and CDR2 sequences are SQVTM and ANQGSEA. The CDR3 loop is CSVQDNYGYTF. The DNA of the CDR3 is TGCAGCGTCCAGGATAACTATGGCTACACCTTC.

Concerning this clone itself: The junction does not match germline at one end; this may be a read error. This chain joins TRBV30 and TRBJ1-1; D perhaps matches TRBD1 (5 bases). This CDR3 region has 11 residues. Germline V gives CDR1 GTSNPN, CDR2 SVGIG (reference sequence). This CDR3 reads CAWSVTAGRTF. The CDR3 DNA follows: TGTGCCTGGAGCGTAACAGCAGGGAGAACCTTT.

This clone was seen only once. V is TRBV2 and J is TRBJ2-5; D unresolved. Germline values: CDR1 SNHLY, CDR2 FYNNEI. The V end lost 9 bases, the J end lost 10 bases, and 15 bases lay between the germline ends. The CDR3 totals 11 residues. Here the CDR3 reads CASREDGIQYF. The CDR3 DNA reads TGTGCCAGTAGGGAAGATGGGATCCAGTACTTC.

This clone was observed a few times. Other nucleotide sequences in the sample specify the same CDR3. V and J are TRBV6-5 and TRBJ2-7, with 9 bases aligning to TRBD1. V lost 0 bases, J lost 2 bases, and 2 bases stayed unmatched. Germline V CDR1 and CDR2: MNHEY, SVGAGI. This CDR3 comprises 15 residues. The CDR3: CASSYSGTGTYEQYF. The CDR3 region has the DNA TGTGCCAGCAGTTACTCCGGGACAGGGACCTACGAGCAGTACTTC.

V is TRBV15 and J is TRBJ2-7; 8 nucleotides match TRBD1. With 5 bases clipped from V and 3 bases from J, the junction kept 9 bases outside the gene matches. CDR3 length: 15 amino acids. Per germline, CDR1 LNHNV and CDR2 YYDKDF (reference sequence). CDR3 coding DNA: TGTGCCACCAGCCTCGCTCCAGGGGGCCTCTACGAGCAGTACTTC. Protein sequence: CATSLAPGGLYEQYF.

The V gene is TRBV7-2, the J gene TRBJ2-1; the match to TRBD2 covers 11 bases. The V and J ends lost 3 bases and 7 bases, in that order; junction bases with no gene match: 14. CDR3 size: 18 residues. Germline V gene data show CDR1 as SGHTA and CDR2 as FQGNSA. The CDR3: CASSLAAGVAGGLNEQFF. CDR3 nucleotide sequence: TGTGCCAGCAGCTTGGCTGCCGGCGTAGCGGGGGGGCTGAATGAGCAGTTCTTC.

This clone turned up a few times. This chain links TRBV5-4 with TRBJ1-2; D is uncertain. The CDR3 sequence is 12 residues long. V gave up 4 bases and J gave up 1 base, with 5 bases separating them. Germline CDR1 SGHNT, CDR2 YYREEE (reference sequence). The CDR3 is CASSTSNYGYTF. In DNA, the CDR3 is TGTGCCAGCAGCACCAGTAACTATGGCTACACCTTC.

This chain connects TRBV5-5 to TRBJ1-6, with D tentatively TRBD1 (5 bases). This CDR3 has 17 residues. Germline loops: CDR1 SGHKS, CDR2 YYEKEE (reference sequence). V lost 0 bases and J 8 bases, leaving 18 bases between the germline ends. For the CDR3, the DNA is TGTGCCAGCAGCTTGGGGATTGACGGGGGAAGGTATTCACCCCTCCACTTT. Protein sequence: CASSLGIDGGRYSPLHF.